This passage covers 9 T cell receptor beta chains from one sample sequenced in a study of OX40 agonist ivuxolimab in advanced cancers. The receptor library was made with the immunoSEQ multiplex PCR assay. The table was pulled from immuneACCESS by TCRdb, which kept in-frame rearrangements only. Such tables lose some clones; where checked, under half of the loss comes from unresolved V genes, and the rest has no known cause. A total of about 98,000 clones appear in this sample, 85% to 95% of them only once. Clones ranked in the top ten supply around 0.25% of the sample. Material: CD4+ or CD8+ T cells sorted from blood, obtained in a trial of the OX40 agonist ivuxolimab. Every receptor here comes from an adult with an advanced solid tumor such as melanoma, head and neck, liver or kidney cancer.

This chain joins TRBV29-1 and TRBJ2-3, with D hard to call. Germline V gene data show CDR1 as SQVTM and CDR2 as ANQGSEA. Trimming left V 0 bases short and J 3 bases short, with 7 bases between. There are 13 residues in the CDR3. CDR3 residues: CSVEETMTDTQYF. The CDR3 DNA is TGCAGCGTTGAAGAGACAATGACAGATACGCAGTATTTT.

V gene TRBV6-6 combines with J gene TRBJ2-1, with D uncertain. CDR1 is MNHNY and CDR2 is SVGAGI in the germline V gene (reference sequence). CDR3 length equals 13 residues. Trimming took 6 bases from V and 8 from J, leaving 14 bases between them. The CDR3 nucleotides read TGTGCCAGCAGCCTAACCCGACGCCATGAGCAGTTCTTC. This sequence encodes CASSLTRRHEQFF.

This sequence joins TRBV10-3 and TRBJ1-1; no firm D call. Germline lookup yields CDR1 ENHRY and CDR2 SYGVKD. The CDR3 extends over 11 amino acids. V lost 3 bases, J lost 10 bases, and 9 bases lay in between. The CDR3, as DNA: TGTGCCATCAGTGATGTAGGGAGAGCTTTCTTT. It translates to CAISDVGRAFF.

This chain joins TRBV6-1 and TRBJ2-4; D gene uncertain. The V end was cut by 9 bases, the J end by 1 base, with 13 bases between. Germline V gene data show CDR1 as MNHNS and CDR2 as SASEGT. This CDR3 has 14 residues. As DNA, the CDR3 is TGTGCCAGTTTTACACCCGAGGCCAAAAACATTCAGTACTTC. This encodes CASFTPEAKNIQYF.

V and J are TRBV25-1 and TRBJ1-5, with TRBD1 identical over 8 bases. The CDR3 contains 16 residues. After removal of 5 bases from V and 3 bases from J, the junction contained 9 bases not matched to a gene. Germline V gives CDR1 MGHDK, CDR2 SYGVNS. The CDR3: CASSYFRGLDNQPQHF. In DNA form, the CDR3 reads TGTGCCAGCAGTTATTTCAGGGGGCTCGACAATCAGCCCCAGCATTTT.

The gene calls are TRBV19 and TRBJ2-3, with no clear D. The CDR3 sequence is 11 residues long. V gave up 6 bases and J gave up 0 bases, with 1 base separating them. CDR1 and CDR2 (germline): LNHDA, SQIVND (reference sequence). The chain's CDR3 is CASRSTDTQYF. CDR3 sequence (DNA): TGTGCCAGTAGGAGCACAGATACGCAGTATTTT.

The CDR3 region is CASSLGTGLDTQYF. CDR3 sequence (DNA): TGTGCCAGCAGCCTTGGGACAGGGTTAGATACGCAGTATTTT. J is TRBJ2-3 and V is TRBV4-2, with 9 bases identical to TRBD1. The germline CDR1 and CDR2 sequences are LGHNA and YNFKEQ. The CDR3 has 14 residues. V was pared by 4 bases and J by 5 bases, with 4 bases of the junction left unmatched.

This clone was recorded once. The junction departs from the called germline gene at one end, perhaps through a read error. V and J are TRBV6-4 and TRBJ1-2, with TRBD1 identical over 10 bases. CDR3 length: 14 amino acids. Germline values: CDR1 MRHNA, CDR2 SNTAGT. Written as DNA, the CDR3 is TGTGCCAGCAGTGACCCAACGACAGGGGGCTGGATATTCTTC. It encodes CASSDPTTGGWIFF.

The CDR3 spells CASSFNSDTQYF. DNA for the CDR3: TGCGCCAGCAGCTTTAATTCAGATACGCAGTATTTT. The chain couples TRBV5-1 to TRBJ2-3; no firm D call. The CDR3 contains 12 residues. Germline V gene lookup returns CDR1 SGHRS and CDR2 YFSETQ. The germline V and J ends were trimmed by 2 bases and 4 bases, with 5 bases remaining between them.